The T cell receptor (beta chain) described here comes from a study of chemoradiotherapy in HPV16-positive cancers (dated by TCRdb to between 2021 and 2024). Concerning the study at large: Candidate HPV-specific T-cell clones and common TCR motifs were defined through functional T-cell assays on cells from a couple of HPV16-positive patients. TCR repertoires from around 80 patients with HPV-related cancers were then used to track the candidate HPV-specific TCRs and motifs. Whether T-cell immunity against the HPV oncoproteins E6 and E7 changes during chemoradiotherapy and whether survival is affected by this immunity were examined in the study.

Because repertoires were sampled repeatedly during chemoradiotherapy, clonal expansion in the tumor microenvironment could be followed. By how much of the sample it makes up, this clone is medium-sized (0.01 to 0.1%). Which antigen it targets is not known. Per-base quality was not reported, and no clone a single base away is much larger than it. Receptors were amplified or captured by the immunoSEQ multiplex PCR assay. TCRdb's version of the immuneACCESS table is confined to in-frame rearrangements and falls short of the full clone set. An unresolved V gene accounts for under half of the shortfall where checked; the remainder is of unknown origin. The sample includes roughly 15,000 clones, with approximately 79% observed a single time. The top ten clonotypes cover roughly 9.7% of the sample. The V and J ends are trimmed by 3 bases and 5 bases, leaving 2 bases between them. From cysteine to phenylalanine, the CDR3 is 11 amino acids long. Of all the DNA, just the CDR3 is kept, 33 bases in frame from base 1. The germline V gene (reference sequence) provides CDR1 SEHNR and CDR2 FQNEAQ.

What the research found in general, with its limitations: Expansion of candidate HPV-specific clones and E7-related TCR motifs was observed in the tumor microenvironment during treatment, whereas no such expansion was observed for non-HPV-specific T cells. Among HPV16-positive patients, expansion of HPV-responsive T cells during chemoradiotherapy was associated with better recurrence-free survival. The functional definition of HPV-specific T cells was derived from only a couple of HPV16-positive patients, and the survival association was reported for HPV16-positive patients.

The chain uses TRBV7-9 and TRBJ2-1, with the D gene call left open. The TCR originated in a human donor with HPV-associated anogenital cancer. This sample was gathered from a patient who underwent chemoradiotherapy. For the CDR3, the sequence is CASSLDNEQFF. The DNA sequence is given as TGTGCCAGCAGCTTGGACAATGAGCAGTTCTTC.